This T cell receptor (beta chain) appears in the sequencing data of a study of a mutant IDH1 vaccine in newly diagnosed glioma. Trimming took 0 bases from V and 2 from J; bases not matched to a gene: 4. Germline V CDR1 and CDR2: SQVTM, ANQGSEA. The CDR3 runs 15 residues. Assay used: immunoSEQ multiplex PCR; TCRdb lists only in-frame clones, some missing. This table holds tens of thousands of clones, 60% to 80% found once. Regarding this clone: Its matching antigen is unknown.

The time point is: week 47, end of study. The investigators gave 300 ug of mutant IDH1 20-mer peptide in each vaccine dose, together with topical imiquimod. The chain employs TRBV29-1 and TRBJ1-2; 9 positions agree with TRBD1. The clonotype comes from a man aged 50 to 60 with glioma. The sample in question was PBMCs, obtained from a glioma patient whose treatment included an IDH1 peptide vaccine. The CDR3 region has the DNA TGCAGCGTTGAAGAGGGGACAGGGTTCAACTATGGCTACACCTTC. Amino acids: CSVEEGTGFNYGYTF.